This TCR beta chain is from a study of shared clonotypes between healthy human individuals (dated by TCRdb to about 2020). About the investigation overall: The cohort comprised a couple of women and three men aged 18 to 49 years. For each donor, CD4 naive and CD4 memory were each given three plates, CD8 naive was given two plates, and CD8 memory was given one plate. To estimate repertoire size and how much clonotype sharing occurs between individuals, the study deeply sequenced the blood TCR repertoires of several healthy adults. Different laboratories and diverse techniques were used to prepare libraries and sequence TCR repertoires, to increase sequencing depth and limit assay-specific biases. Leukapheresis yielded between about 0.85 and 9.5 billion PBMCs per donor.

The V end gives up 5 bases and the J end 6 bases, leaving 5 bases in the junction not matched to a gene. The germline V gene encodes CDR1 SGHAT and CDR2 FQNNGV. The CDR3 sequence holds 13 residues, the cysteine and phenylalanine included. The CDR3 DNA has 39 bases and is translated from base 1. The donors were healthy, HIV-negative adults with no recently reported acute infections or vaccinations. Every donor was a Caucasian adult living in Nashville, Tennessee, USA. Magnetic negative selection was used to enrich CD4+ T cells, after which naive cells were positively selected on CD45RA and the negative fraction became the memory subset. After blood collection by leukapheresis, PBMCs were isolated using Ficoll-Histopaque density gradient centrifugation and then cryopreserved in the vapor phase of liquid nitrogen. Analytical flow cytometry was used to check the purity and quantity of each magnetically sorted T cell population. From each sorted fraction, genomic DNA was isolated and quantified by UV absorbance on a Nanodrop 2000c.

The table lists this clone with a few counts. It has no known antigen specificity. Base qualities are not provided; no much larger clone lies one nucleotide away. TCR CDR3 regions were amplified from genomic DNA by multiplex PCR using the deep immunoSEQ assay. For each cell subset, the extracted genomic DNA was distributed evenly across all wells of several immunoSEQ 96-well plates, and each plate served as one replicate. For sorted subsets, each replicate PCR was loaded with around 200 ng genomic DNA, equivalent to some 31,000 T cell genomes. The purified libraries were quantified using a Qubit 3.0 fluorometer, sized with a Bioanalyzer 2100, and then quantified again using the KAPA Library Quantification kit. A separate single-read 150-cycle Illumina NextSeq 550 flow cell was used to sequence each immunoSEQ 96-well plate. The authors' analysis ran thus. The immunoSEQ output contained only junctional sequences without quality scores, so filtering could not match that applied to full-length reads. To assign V/J genes and CDR3, sequences were annotated against IMGT germline references using PyIR, a Python wrapper for IgBLAST v1.9. Reads were removed for weak V/J assignments (E-value above 1e-6), missing CDR3, stop codons, out-of-frame junctions, or ambiguous translated residues. V3J clonotypes were defined by identical inferred V gene, J gene, and CDR3 amino acid sequence. The percentage overlap between two repertoires was calculated by dividing the number of shared unique clonotypes by the size of the smaller repertoire. Three approaches were used to assess repertoire richness: RTK rarefaction, the Chao1 estimator, and Recon v2.1 estimates of unobserved clonotypes. Generation probabilities for all TCRbeta clonotypes obtained by the gDNA method from a handful of donors were computed using OLGA. TCRdb took this table from immuneACCESS and kept in-frame rearrangements with V and J called. Such tables lack part of the clones; where checked against another copy, unresolved V genes explain under half of the gap, and the rest is unexplained. The V and J calls and clone size are taken from that table; D and trimming were inferred from the DNA. The sample table lists 950,000 to 1,300,000 clones, around 75% of them with a count of one. 1.5% of the sample goes to the ten largest clones.

Study-wide findings and limitations: The genetic and exposure-history diversity represented was limited by the small number of donors. Clonotypes shared by all four sorted-subset donors showed higher generation probabilities than non-shared clonotypes. Estimated clonotype richness was generally larger for naive than for memory subsets. Based on pairwise subsampling, the degree of clonotype sharing among donors was expected to be affected by sequencing depth. Even with the large sequencing depth, rarefaction of the sorted-subset datasets indicated that sequencing was incomplete. Sampling was limited to blood, and TCR repertoires in tissue likely differ from TCR repertoires in blood. Across a handful of donors, 4.5% to 6.5% of naive CD4, 3% to 3.5% of naive CD8, under 2.5% of memory CD4, and roughly 0.4% of memory CD8 clonotypes were shared.

What was sequenced was memory CD4+ T cells sorted from blood. This sample's cell subset or site label indicates: CD45RA-negative fraction. Recombination connected TRBV11-2 to TRBJ2-7, with 9 central nucleotides matching TRBD1. This clonotype was obtained from a man between 18 and 29 years old in good health. CDR3 loop: CASSPDRGSEQYF. The sequenced DNA is TGTGCCAGCAGCCCGGACAGGGGAAGCGAGCAGTACTTC. Extended through the reference TRBV11-2 and TRBJ2-7 proteins, this CDR3 yields the full variable domain: EAGVAQSPRYKIIEKRQSVAFWCNPISGHATLYWYQQILGQGPKLLIQFQNNGVVDDSQLPKDRFSAERLKGVDSTLKIQPAKLEDSAVYLCASSPDRGSEQYFGPGTRLTVT.